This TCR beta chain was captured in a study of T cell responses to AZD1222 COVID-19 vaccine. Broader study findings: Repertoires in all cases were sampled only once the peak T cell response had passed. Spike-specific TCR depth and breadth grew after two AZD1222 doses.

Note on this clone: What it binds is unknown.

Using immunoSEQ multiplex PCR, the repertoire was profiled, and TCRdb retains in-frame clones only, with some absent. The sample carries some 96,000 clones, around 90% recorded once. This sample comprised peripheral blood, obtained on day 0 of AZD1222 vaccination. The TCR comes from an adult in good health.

In DNA, the CDR3 is TGCGCCAGCAGCCGAGGGACTAGCGGTCAAGAGACCCAGTACTTC. Amino acid sequence: CASSRGTSGQETQYF. The chain combines TRBV5-1 with TRBJ2-5; 11 bases align to TRBD2. The CDR3 is 15 residues long. Unmatched junction bases numbered 4, after V lost 4 bases and J lost 2 bases. Germline-derived CDR1 and CDR2 are SGHRS and YFSETQ.